This T cell receptor (beta chain) was found in a study of T cells in pancreatic ductal adenocarcinoma. Findings and caveats of the study: No significant tumor-blood clonality difference; means were about 0.11 and 0.072. Unique clonotypes were about 8-fold more numerous in blood than in tumor. This surgical cohort overrepresents the minority presenting with early-stage disease. Enrichment of CD45RO+ effector over naive T cells in tumors may bias clonality.

This clone was recorded only once. Its antigen is not identified. CDR3 size: 15 residues. Trimming at V came to 2 bases and at J to 4 bases, leaving 4 bases not matched to a gene. Germline CDR1 is SGHAT and CDR2 is FQNNGV. The selected patients with pancreatic ductal adenocarcinoma had surgery but no neoadjuvant therapy. Libraries were prepared by immunoSEQ multiplex PCR; TCRdb keeps only in-frame clonotypes and omits some of them. The data contain over 85,000 clones, roughly 95% of them singletons. The receptor's source is a human donor with pancreatic ductal adenocarcinoma. Sequences were obtained from PBMCs. This chain joins TRBV11-2 and TRBJ2-2, with TRBD2 matching 7 bases. The CDR3 sequence is CASSLREGVTGELFF. CDR3 sequence (DNA): TGTGCCAGCAGCTTAAGGGAGGGAGTCACCGGGGAGCTGTTTTTT.